The 29 T cell receptor beta chains given below trace back to one sample, sequenced in a study of CDR3 diversity in severe acne. Using its own MiXCR run on the PCR reads, TCRdb lists one record per CDR3 protein. Of 85,000 to 120,000 distinct CDR3 sequences listed, about half are singletons. What was sequenced was blood. These receptors all stem from a male donor with acne.

Details on this clonotype: A much larger clone lies one base from this, so it may be a read error. The chain has TRBV7-9 and TRBJ1-2; D possibly corresponds to TRBD1 (6 bases). Germline V gene sequence: CDR1 SEHNR, CDR2 FQNEAQ (reference sequence). This CDR3 is built from 13 residues. V was cut by 5 bases and J by 7 bases, with 14 bases left in between. CDR3 sequence (DNA): TGTGCCAGCAGCCGTACAGGGCTAAGTGGCTACACCTTC. Its translation is CASSRTGLSGYTF.

This clonotype was counted at least ten times. J is TRBJ2-2 and V is TRBV11-2; no reliable D call. The germline CDR1 and CDR2 sequences are SGHAT and FQNNGV. The V end lost 5 bases, the J end lost 6 bases, and 7 bases lay between the germline ends. There are 12 residues in the CDR3. CDR3 in amino acids: CASSRLSGELFF. The CDR3, as DNA: TGTGCCAGCAGCCGACTTTCCGGGGAGCTGTTTTTT.

This clonotype was counted between two and nine times. At one end the junction does not follow the germline gene, possibly because of a read error. The genes are TRBV15 and TRBJ2-7; 12 nucleotides align to TRBD2. The length of the CDR3 is 16 residues. Looked up from germline, CDR1 is LNHNV and CDR2 is YYDKDF (reference sequence). CDR3: CATSREGLAGTYGQYF. CDR3 sequence (DNA): TGTGCCACCAGCAGAGAAGGACTAGCGGGAACCTACGGGCAGTACTTC.

The V gene is TRBV2, the J gene TRBJ2-6, with D perhaps TRBD1 (5 bases). V was clipped by 9 bases and J by 2 bases, with 14 bases between them. CDR1 SNHLY and CDR2 FYNNEI come from the germline V gene. The CDR3 covers 15 residues. CDR3 in amino acids: CASRGVRAGANVLTF. The CDR3 bases are TGTGCCAGTCGTGGGGTCAGGGCTGGGGCCAACGTCCTGACTTTC.

As concerns this clonotype: An end of the junction does not agree with germline; a read error may underlie this. This chain joins TRBV2 and TRBJ2-3; 12 bases agree with TRBD2. The CDR3 is made up of 19 amino acids. Per germline, CDR1 SNHLY and CDR2 FYNNEI. The CDR3 DNA sequence: TGTGCCAGCAGCGAAATATCCACGGGGACTAGCGGGCCCCAAGATATGCAGTATTTT. Its protein is CASSEISTGTSGPQDMQYF.

This chain links TRBV5-6 with TRBJ1-2; D gene ambiguous. With 3 bases removed from V and 4 bases from J, the gap between germline ends came to 7 bases. This CDR3 region has 12 residues. Germline loops: CDR1 SGHDT, CDR2 YYEEEE. The CDR3 bases are TGTGCCAGCAGCTCAGACACCTATGGCTACACCTTC. Translated, it gives CASSSDTYGYTF.

The chain links TRBV25-1 to TRBJ1-1, with 9 bases fitting TRBD1. Germline CDR1 MGHDK, CDR2 SYGVNS. V was pared by 5 bases and J by 5 bases, with 12 bases of the junction left unmatched. The CDR3 runs 16 residues. The CDR3 spells CASSRDRVTAGTEAFF. The CDR3 DNA sequence: TGTGCCAGCAGTCGGGACAGGGTCACGGCGGGGACTGAAGCTTTCTTT.

This clonotype was seen more than once but under ten times. A much larger clonotype is one base distant, so this may be a read error. The chain is built from TRBV2 and TRBJ2-1, with D possibly TRBD1 on 6 matching bases. Per germline, CDR1 SNHLY and CDR2 FYNNEI. The CDR3 loop spans 14 amino acids. In nucleotides, the CDR3 is TGTGCCAGCAGCATCGGGACACCAGGGAGTGAGCGGTTCTTC. Protein sequence: CASSIGTPGSERFF.

The V gene is TRBV19, the J gene TRBJ2-1; a possible D gene is TRBD1 (5 bases). The germline CDR1 and CDR2 sequences are LNHDA and SQIVND (reference sequence). V was clipped by 5 bases and J by 4 bases, with 9 bases between them. This CDR3 is built from 13 residues. The CDR3 DNA follows: TGTGCCAGTAGTTATAGGGGTTACAATGAGCAGTTCTTC. Encoded protein: CASSYRGYNEQFF.

This rearrangement joins TRBV11-3 to TRBJ2-5; D remains ambiguous. Germline CDR1 and CDR2: SGHNT and YENEEA. CDR3 length equals 17 residues. V shed 10 bases and J shed 0 bases, with 24 bases lying between them. This CDR3 is CANEPVYSGMYQETQYF. The CDR3 DNA reads as TGTGCCAACGAGCCGGTGTACAGTGGGATGTACCAAGAGACCCAGTACTTC. Supplemented by reference TRBV11-3 and TRBJ2-5, the full variable domain reads EAGVVQSPRYKIIEKKQPVAFWCNPISGHNTLYWYLQNLGQGPELLIRYENEEAVDDSQLPKDRFSAERLKGVDSTLKIQPAELGDSAVYLCANEPVYSGMYQETQYFGPGTRLLVL.

The rearrangement uses TRBV7-9 and TRBJ2-7; D is undetermined. The CDR3 loop spans 11 amino acids. The V end was cut by 6 bases, the J end by 4 bases, with 7 bases between. CDR1 is SEHNR, CDR2 FQNEAQ, per germline (reference sequence). DNA of the CDR3: TGTGCCAGCAGGTTTTTATACGAGCAGTACTTC. Translating gives CASRFLYEQYF.

This sequence joins TRBV6-5 and TRBJ1-1; D remains unclear. Trimming removed 8 bases at V and 1 base at J, with 14 bases between. This CDR3 region has 14 residues. Germline CDR1 is MNHEY and CDR2 is SVGAGI. CDR3 bases: TGTGCCAGCTCACCACCTGGCGGGAACACTGAAGCTTTCTTT. Its translation is CASSPPGGNTEAFF.

The chain carries TRBV6-2 or TRBV6-3 and TRBJ2-7, with D hard to call. Trimming took 2 bases from V and 3 from J, leaving 5 bases between them. CDR1 and CDR2 from the germline V gene are MNHEY and SVGEGT. The CDR3 covers 12 residues. The CDR3 coding sequence is TGTGCCAGCAGTTACCCAGACTACGAGCAGTACTTC. Translating it yields CASSYPDYEQYF.

This clonotype was observed many times. A much larger clone lies a single base off, so this may be a read error. The gene calls are TRBV7-9 and TRBJ2-1, with TRBD2 matching 10 bases. Germline V lookup: CDR1 SEHNR, CDR2 FQNEAQ (reference sequence). The CDR3 is 17 residues long. The CDR3 nucleotides are TGTGCCAGCAGCTTAGGCGCTAGCGGGAGTCTCTACAGTGAGCAGTTCTTC. This gives the protein CASSLGASGSLYSEQFF.

The chain recombines TRBV20-1 with TRBJ2-7; 7 nucleotides line up with TRBD1. Germline assignment: CDR1 DFQATT and CDR2 SNEGSKA (reference sequence). J lost 7 bases, V lost 3 bases, and 12 bases had no gene match. The CDR3 runs to 14 residues. CDR3 DNA: TGCAGTGCTAGGCCGACAGGGCGTCCCGGAGAGCAGTACTTC. Translating it yields CSARPTGRPGEQYF.

The rearrangement uses TRBV7-9 and TRBJ2-5; D is undetermined. V was pared by 1 base and J by 7 bases, with 13 bases between. Germline lookup yields CDR1 SEHNR and CDR2 FQNEAQ (reference sequence). The CDR3 extends over 14 amino acids. The CDR3 protein is CASSLEGSLGTQYF. The CDR3 DNA follows: TGTGCCAGCAGCTTAGAGGGCAGCCTGGGGACCCAGTACTTC.

This clonotype was detected ten times or more. The gene calls are TRBV7-9 and TRBJ2-7, with D possibly matching TRBD2 (6 bases). The length of the CDR3 is 15 residues. V lost 2 bases and J 2 bases, leaving 13 bases between the germline ends. The V gene's germline CDR1 is SEHNR and CDR2 FQNEAQ (reference sequence). The CDR3 loop is CASSLSGDVTYEQYF. The CDR3 region has the DNA TGTGCCAGCAGCTTATCGGGGGACGTCACCTACGAGCAGTACTTC.

J is TRBJ2-7 and V is TRBV2, with 8 bases matching TRBD2. In germline, CDR1 is SNHLY, CDR2 FYNNEI. The CDR3 extends over 13 amino acids. Trimming took 4 bases from V and 2 from J; bases not matched to a gene: 1. The CDR3 protein is CASSAGGAYEQYF. The CDR3 DNA reads TGTGCCAGCAGTGCCGGGGGGGCCTACGAGCAGTACTTC.

The V gene is TRBV7-4, the J gene TRBJ2-5, with D unresolved. Germline V gene sequence: CDR1 SGHVT, CDR2 SQSDAQ. Between the trimmed V and J ends, which lost 3 bases and 4 bases, there was a span of 9 bases. The CDR3 extends over 13 amino acids. This chain's CDR3 is CASSFIGPETQYF. In nucleotides, the CDR3 is TGTGCCAGCAGCTTTATTGGACCAGAGACCCAGTACTTC.

Regarding this clonotype: This may be a read error: a much more frequent sequence differs by one nucleotide. This sequence joins TRBV2 and TRBJ1-1, with TRBD1 matching 7 bases. CDR3 length: 14 residues. With 5 bases clipped from V and 5 bases from J, the junction kept 8 bases outside the gene matches. The germline V gene encodes CDR1 SNHLY and CDR2 FYNNEI. CDR3: CASSHTGAYTEAFF. Here the CDR3 DNA reads TGTGCCAGCAGTCACACAGGGGCATATACTGAAGCTTTCTTT.

This clonotype was recorded a few times. J is TRBJ1-1 and V is TRBV6-1; 8 nucleotides line up with TRBD1. Looked up from germline, CDR1 is MNHNS and CDR2 is SASEGT. The CDR3 is 17 amino acids. V lost 8 bases to trimming and J lost 4 bases; unmatched junction nucleotides: 18. CDR3 in amino acids: CASSIYRQGRYGTEAFF. Here the CDR3 DNA reads TGTGCCAGCTCAATTTACCGACAGGGGAGGTATGGCACTGAAGCTTTCTTT.

This clonotype has only a few counts. This sequence joins TRBV7-9 and TRBJ1-5; TRBD1 aligns across 9 bases. Germline V gene sequence: CDR1 SEHNR, CDR2 FQNEAQ (reference sequence). This CDR3 contains 15 residues. Trimming at V came to 1 base and at J to 4 bases, leaving 2 bases not matched to a gene. The CDR3: CASSLGTGVNQPQHF. CDR3 sequence (DNA): TGTGCCAGCAGCTTAGGGACAGGGGTTAATCAGCCCCAGCATTTT.

This sequence joins TRBV13 and TRBJ2-5; 8 bases are a match to TRBD2. Per the germline V gene, CDR1 is PRHDT and CDR2 is FYEKMQ (reference sequence). The CDR3 covers 17 residues. V trimming: 6 bases; J trimming: 4 bases; junction bases outside the gene matches: 16. The CDR3 DNA follows: TGTGCCAGCAGTCCGTATCCCCGGGGGGGCCAGGGAGAGACCCAGTACTTC. Its translation: CASSPYPRGGQGETQYF.

About this clonotype itself: A much more abundant neighbour one base away suggests this may be a read error. The genes are TRBV5-1 and TRBJ2-1, with D perhaps TRBD2 (6 bases). This CDR3 spans 16 amino acids. Trimming removed 5 bases at V and 10 bases at J, with 25 bases between. CDR1 SGHRS and CDR2 YFSETQ come from the germline V gene. CDR3 region: CASSFVSRQGGGEQFF. The CDR3 coding sequence is TGCGCCAGCAGTTTTGTGAGTCGTCAGGGAGGTGGGGAGCAGTTCTTC.

By frequency in the sample, this clonotype is medium-sized. V is TRBV7-9 and J is TRBJ2-1; TRBD2 is a possible D gene (6 bases). Looked up from germline, CDR1 is SEHNR and CDR2 is FQNEAQ (reference sequence). CDR3 length: 12 residues. V was clipped by 5 bases and J by 10 bases, with 12 bases between them. CDR3 nucleotides: TGTGCCAGCAGCCCCGACCGGGAGGAGCAGTTCTTC. This gives the protein CASSPDREEQFF. The entire variable domain, with the rest obtained from reference TRBV7-9 and TRBJ2-1, is as follows: DTGVSQNPRHKITKRGQNVTFRCDPISEHNRLYWYRQTLGQGPEFLTYFQNEAQLEKSRLLSDRFSAERPKGSFSTLEIQRTEQGDSAMYLCASSPDREEQFFGPGTRLTVL.

This clonotype was counted a single time. The chain carries TRBV7-9 and TRBJ2-3; weak D call: TRBD1 (5 bases). With 1 base removed from V and 1 base from J, the gap between germline ends came to 18 bases. The CDR3 contains 18 residues. Looked up from germline, CDR1 is SEHNR and CDR2 is FQNEAQ (reference sequence). The CDR3 is CASSLDSRQLLRTDTQYF. Written as DNA, the CDR3 is TGTGCCAGCAGCTTAGACTCAAGACAGCTACTCCGCACAGATACGCAGTATTTT.

The chain recombines TRBV12-3 or TRBV12-4 with TRBJ2-7; 8 bases align to TRBD2. J lost 6 bases, V lost 3 bases, and 7 bases had no gene match. This CDR3 is 14 amino acids long. The chain's CDR3 is CASSLSPREGEQYF. The CDR3 DNA reads as TGTGCCAGCAGTTTGAGTCCTCGGGAGGGCGAGCAGTACTTC.

V usage is TRBV19 and J usage is TRBJ2-2; weak D call: TRBD1 (5 bases). This CDR3 is built from 15 residues. Trimming shortened V by 2 bases and J by 2 bases, and 9 bases separated the two germline ends. Germline lookup yields CDR1 LNHDA and CDR2 SQIVND (reference sequence). CDR3 sequence reads: CASSIQGFNTGELFF. CDR3 nucleotide sequence: TGTGCCAGTAGTATACAGGGCTTTAACACCGGGGAGCTGTTTTTT.

This clonotype was detected ten times or more. The J gene is TRBJ2-1, the V gene TRBV7-9, with TRBD2 matching 11 bases. Germline lookup yields CDR1 SEHNR and CDR2 FQNEAQ (reference sequence). V was pared by 5 bases and J by 6 bases, with 9 bases of the junction left unmatched. This CDR3 contains 16 residues. CDR3 loop: CASSQRGLAALNEQFF. DNA for the CDR3: TGTGCCAGCAGCCAAAGGGGACTAGCGGCACTCAATGAGCAGTTCTTC.